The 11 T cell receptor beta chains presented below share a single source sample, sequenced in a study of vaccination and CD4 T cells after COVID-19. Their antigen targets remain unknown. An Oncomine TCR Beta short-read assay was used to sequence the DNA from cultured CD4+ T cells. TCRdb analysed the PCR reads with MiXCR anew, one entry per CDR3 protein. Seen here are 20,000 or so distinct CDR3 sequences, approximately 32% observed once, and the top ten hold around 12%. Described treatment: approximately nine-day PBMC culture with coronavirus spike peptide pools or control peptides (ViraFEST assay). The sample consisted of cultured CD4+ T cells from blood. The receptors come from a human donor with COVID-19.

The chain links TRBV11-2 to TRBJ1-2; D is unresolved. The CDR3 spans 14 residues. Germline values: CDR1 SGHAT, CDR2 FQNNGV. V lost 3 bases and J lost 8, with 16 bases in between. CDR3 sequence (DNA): TGTGCCAGCAGCTTTAGGACGGACCCCGACGGCTACACCTTC. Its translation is CASSFRTDPDGYTF.

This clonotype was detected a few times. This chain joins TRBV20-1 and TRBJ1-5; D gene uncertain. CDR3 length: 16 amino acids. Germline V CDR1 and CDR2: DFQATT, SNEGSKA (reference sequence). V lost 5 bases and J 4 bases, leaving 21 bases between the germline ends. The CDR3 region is CSAQSDRKSANQPQHF. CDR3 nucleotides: TGCAGTGCTCAATCCGACCGAAAATCCGCTAATCAGCCCCAGCATTTT.

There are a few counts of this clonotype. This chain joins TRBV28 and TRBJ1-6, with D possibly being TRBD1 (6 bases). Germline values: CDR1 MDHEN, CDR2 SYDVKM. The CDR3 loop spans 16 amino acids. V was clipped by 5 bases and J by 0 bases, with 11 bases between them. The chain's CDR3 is CASSIGDTSYNSPLHF. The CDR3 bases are TGTGCCAGCAGTATCGGGGACACCTCCTATAATTCACCCCTCCACTTT.

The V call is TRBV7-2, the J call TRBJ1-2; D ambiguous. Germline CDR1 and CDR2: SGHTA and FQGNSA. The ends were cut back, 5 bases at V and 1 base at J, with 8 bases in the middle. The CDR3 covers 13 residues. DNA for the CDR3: TGTGCCAGCAGCCTGGACGGTAACTATGGCTACACCTTC. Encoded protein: CASSLDGNYGYTF.

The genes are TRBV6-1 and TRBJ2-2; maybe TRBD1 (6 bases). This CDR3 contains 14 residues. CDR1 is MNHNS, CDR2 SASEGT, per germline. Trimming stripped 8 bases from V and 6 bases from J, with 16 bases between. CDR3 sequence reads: CASRAEGVSGELFF. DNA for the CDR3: TGTGCCAGCCGGGCAGAGGGGGTGTCCGGGGAGCTGTTTTTT.

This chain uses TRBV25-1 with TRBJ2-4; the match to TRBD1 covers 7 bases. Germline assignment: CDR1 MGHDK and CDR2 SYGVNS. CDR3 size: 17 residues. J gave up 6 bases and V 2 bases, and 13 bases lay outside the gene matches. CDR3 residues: CASSERDSSLMRNIQYF. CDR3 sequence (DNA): TGTGCCAGCAGTGAACGGGACAGTAGTTTAATGAGAAACATTCAGTACTTC.

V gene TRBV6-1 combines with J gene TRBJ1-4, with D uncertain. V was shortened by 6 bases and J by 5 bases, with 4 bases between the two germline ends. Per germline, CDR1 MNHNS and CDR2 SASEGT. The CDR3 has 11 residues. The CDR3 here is CASRTNEKLFF. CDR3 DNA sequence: TGTGCCAGCAGAACAAATGAAAAACTGTTTTTT.

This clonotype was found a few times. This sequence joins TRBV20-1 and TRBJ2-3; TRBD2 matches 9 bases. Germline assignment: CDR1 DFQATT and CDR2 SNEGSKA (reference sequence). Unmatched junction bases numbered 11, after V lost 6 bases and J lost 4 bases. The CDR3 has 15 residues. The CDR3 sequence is CSATRGRGGADTQYF. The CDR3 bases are TGCAGTGCCACTAGAGGGCGGGGGGGCGCAGATACGCAGTATTTT.

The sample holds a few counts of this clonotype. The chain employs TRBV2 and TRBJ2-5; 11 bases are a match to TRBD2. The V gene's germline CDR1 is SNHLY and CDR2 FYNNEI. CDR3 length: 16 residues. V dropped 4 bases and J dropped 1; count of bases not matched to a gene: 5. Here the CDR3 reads CASSALSGGVQETQYF. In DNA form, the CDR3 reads TGTGCCAGCAGTGCACTTAGCGGGGGGGTCCAAGAGACCCAGTACTTC.

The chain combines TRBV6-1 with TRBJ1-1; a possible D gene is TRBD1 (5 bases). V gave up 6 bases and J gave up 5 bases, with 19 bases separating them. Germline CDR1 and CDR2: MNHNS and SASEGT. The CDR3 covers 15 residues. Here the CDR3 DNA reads TGTGCCAGCAGCTCGATGTCCAAGGGGTGGACTGAAGCTTTCTTT. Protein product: CASSSMSKGWTEAFF.

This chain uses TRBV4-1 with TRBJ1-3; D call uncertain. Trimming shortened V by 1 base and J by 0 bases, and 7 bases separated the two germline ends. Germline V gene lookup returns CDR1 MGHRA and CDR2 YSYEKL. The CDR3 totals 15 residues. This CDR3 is CASSQVGSSGNTIYF. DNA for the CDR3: TGCGCCAGCAGCCAAGTCGGGAGCTCTGGAAACACCATATATTTT.